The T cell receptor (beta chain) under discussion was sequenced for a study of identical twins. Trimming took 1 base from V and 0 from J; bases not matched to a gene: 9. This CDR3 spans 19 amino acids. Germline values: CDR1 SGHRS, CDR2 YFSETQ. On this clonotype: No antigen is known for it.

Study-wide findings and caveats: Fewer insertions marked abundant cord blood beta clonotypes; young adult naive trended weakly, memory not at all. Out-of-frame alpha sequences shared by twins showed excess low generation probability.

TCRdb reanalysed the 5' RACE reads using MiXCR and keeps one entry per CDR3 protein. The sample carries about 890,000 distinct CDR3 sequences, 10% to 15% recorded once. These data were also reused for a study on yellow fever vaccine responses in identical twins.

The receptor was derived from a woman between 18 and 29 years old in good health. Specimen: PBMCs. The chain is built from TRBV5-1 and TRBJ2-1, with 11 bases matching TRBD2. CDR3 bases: TGCGCCAGCAGCTTGTTCGCTAGCGGGGGGCCTAGCTCCTACAATGAGCAGTTCTTC. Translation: CASSLFASGGPSSYNEQFF. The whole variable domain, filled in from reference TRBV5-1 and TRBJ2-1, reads KAGVTQTPRYLIKTRGQQVTLSCSPISGHRSVSWYQQTPGQGLQFLFEYFSETQRNKGNFPGRFSGRQFSNSRSEMNVSTLELGDSALYLCASSLFASGGPSSYNEQFFGPGTRLTVL.